This TCR beta chain was sequenced during a study of T cell repertoires in cytomegalovirus infection. In TCRdb, the reads were re-called with MiXCR into one record per CDR3 protein. Of roughly 80,000 distinct CDR3 sequences detected, 20% to 30% appear once; the ten largest clones hold 50%. Germline V lookup: CDR1 LNHDA, CDR2 SQIVND (reference sequence). V was pared by 8 bases and J by 0 bases, with 8 bases of the junction left unmatched. The CDR3 spans 15 residues. In this sample, this clonotype turned up many times. Antigen specificity is unknown. This specimen consisted of CD8+ T cells from cultured PBMCs, obtained from culture after CMV antigen stimulation. The V and J genes are TRBV19 and TRBJ1-2, with 8 nucleotides matching TRBD1. The clonotype was recovered from a human donor in good health (CMV status not recorded). Some clones in this sample may be carry-over from other donors' samples. Written as DNA, the CDR3 is TGTGCCAGTGAGACGGGACAGGAAACTAACTATGGCTACACCTTC. This gives the protein CASETGQETNYGYTF.